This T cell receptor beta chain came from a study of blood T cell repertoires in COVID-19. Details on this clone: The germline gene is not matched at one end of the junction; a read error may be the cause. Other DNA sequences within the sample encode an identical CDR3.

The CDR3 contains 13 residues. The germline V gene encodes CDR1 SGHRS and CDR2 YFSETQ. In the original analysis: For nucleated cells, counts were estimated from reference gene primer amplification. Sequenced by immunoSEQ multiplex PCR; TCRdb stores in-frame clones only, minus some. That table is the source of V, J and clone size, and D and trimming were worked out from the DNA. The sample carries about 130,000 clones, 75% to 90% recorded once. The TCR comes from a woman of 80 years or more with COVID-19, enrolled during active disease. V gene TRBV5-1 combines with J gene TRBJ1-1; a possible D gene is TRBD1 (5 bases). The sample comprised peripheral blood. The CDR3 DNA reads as TGCGCCAGCAGACAAACTCGACAGTCAGAAGCCTTCTTT. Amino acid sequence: CASRQTRQSEAFF.